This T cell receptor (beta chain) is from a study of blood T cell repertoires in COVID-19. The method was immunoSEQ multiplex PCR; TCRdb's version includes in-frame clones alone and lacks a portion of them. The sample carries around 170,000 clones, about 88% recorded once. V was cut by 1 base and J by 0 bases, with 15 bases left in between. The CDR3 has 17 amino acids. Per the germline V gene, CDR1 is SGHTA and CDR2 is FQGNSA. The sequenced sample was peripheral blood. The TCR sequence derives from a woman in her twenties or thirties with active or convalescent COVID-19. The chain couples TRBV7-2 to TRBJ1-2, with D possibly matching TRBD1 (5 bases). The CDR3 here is CASSLERAGRANYGYTF. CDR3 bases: TGTGCCAGCAGCTTAGAAAGGGCAGGGAGGGCTAACTATGGCTACACCTTC.